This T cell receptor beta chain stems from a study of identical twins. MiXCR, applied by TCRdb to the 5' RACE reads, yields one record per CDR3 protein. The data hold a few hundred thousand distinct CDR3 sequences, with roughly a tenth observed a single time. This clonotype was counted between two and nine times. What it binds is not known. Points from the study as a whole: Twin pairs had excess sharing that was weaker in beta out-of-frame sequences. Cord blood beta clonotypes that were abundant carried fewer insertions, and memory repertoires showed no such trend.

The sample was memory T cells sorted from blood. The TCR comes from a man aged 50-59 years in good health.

The CDR3 is CASSSTASSRPHHRDEAFF. DNA for the CDR3: TGTGCCAGCAGCTCTACAGCGTCCAGCCGCCCGCATCATAGGGATGAAGCTTTCTTT. This sequence joins TRBV11-2 and TRBJ1-1, with unresolved D. The germline gives CDR1 SGHAT, CDR2 FQNNGV. The CDR3 has 19 residues. The V end was cut by 4 bases, the J end by 7 bases, with 31 bases between.